Described below is a single T cell receptor (beta chain) sequence and its context. Clones were sequenced by immunoSEQ multiplex PCR, and TCRdb holds only the in-frame ones, with some missing. The table has about 1.5 million clones, around 97% seen once. The data belong to a study of shared clonotypes between healthy human individuals. CDR3 size: 17 residues. V was clipped by 0 bases and J by 1 base; unmatched bases: 2. CDR1 and CDR2 (germline): SGDLS, YYNGEE. This receptor was taken from a man younger than 40 in good health. The genes are TRBV9 and TRBJ2-4; 12 nucleotides align to TRBD2. Material: naive CD4+ T cells sorted from blood. The subset here: CD45RA+ positively selected. Here the CDR3 DNA reads TGTGCCAGCAGCGTAGGCCTAGCGGGAGGGGCCAAAAACATTCAGTACTTC. It is translated as CASSVGLAGGAKNIQYF.